The 9 T cell receptor beta chains below were found in one sample sequenced in a study of T cells after posttransplantation cyclophosphamide listed by TCRdb under 2016. The receptor library was made with the immunoSEQ multiplex PCR assay. The immuneACCESS repertoire file appears here via TCRdb, limited to in-frame rearrangements. These files lack a portion of the clones; in checked studies, under half of the deficit traces to unresolved V genes, and the cause of the others is not known. Here the sample has 7,500 to 10,000 clones; roughly 80% occur a single time. Together, the top ten hold over 12% of the sample. The intended sense of this specimen's treatment or condition label: high-dose cyclophosphamide on days +3 and +4 as single-agent GVHD prophylaxis. Busulfan and fludarabine conditioning, a related or unrelated marrow graft, and cyclophosphamide on days +3 and +4 were given to PTCy patients.

Source: PBMCs, taken about 1,900 days after a stem cell transplant with posttransplant cyclophosphamide. Receptors originate from a female patient aged 40 to 55 who received an allogeneic stem cell transplant from a related donor, was CMV-positive, and had no GVHD. A transplant means some T cells may be of graft donor rather than patient origin.

This clone was seen a few times. V usage is TRBV7-9 and J usage is TRBJ2-1, with TRBD2 as a possible D gene (6 bases). The germline V gene has CDR1 SEHNR and CDR2 FQNEAQ (reference sequence). The CDR3 is 17 residues long. The V and J ends lost 2 bases and 4 bases respectively, with 18 bases between them. The CDR3 DNA follows: TGTGCCAGCAGCTTAAGTCGGGGACTGGGGGTTTACAATGAGCAGTTCTTC. Translated: CASSLSRGLGVYNEQFF.

The chain carries TRBV6-1 and TRBJ2-2; 13 bases line up with TRBD2. The germline V gene encodes CDR1 MNHNS and CDR2 SASEGT. J was trimmed by 7 bases and V by 4 bases; bases with no gene match: 6. This CDR3 spans 16 amino acids. Written as DNA, the CDR3 is TGTGCCAGCAGTGCAACTAGCGGGGGGGCCATCGGGGAGCTGTTTTTT. It codes for CASSATSGGAIGELFF.

This rearrangement joins TRBV5-4 to TRBJ2-7, with D perhaps matching TRBD1 (5 bases). The CDR3 consists of 12 residues. The germline V gene encodes CDR1 SGHNT and CDR2 YYREEE (reference sequence). V gave up 2 bases and J gave up 6 bases, with 9 bases separating them. The CDR3 DNA sequence: TGTGCCAGCAGCTTTAGGGGAACCGAGCAGTACTTC. Its protein product is CASSFRGTEQYF.

V usage is TRBV18 and J usage is TRBJ2-2; 8 nucleotides agree with TRBD2. V shed 3 bases, J shed 2 bases, and the junction held 5 bases outside the gene matches. Germline CDR1 and CDR2: KGHSH and LQKENI. This CDR3 is built from 16 residues. Here the CDR3 DNA reads TGTGCCAGCTCACCCCTAGCGGGTTTAAACACCGGGGAGCTGTTTTTT. It codes for CASSPLAGLNTGELFF.

The chain couples TRBV19 to TRBJ2-7, with 8 positions matching TRBD1. J was trimmed by 0 bases and V by 5 bases; bases with no gene match: 6. This CDR3 is built from 15 residues. In germline, CDR1 is LNHDA, CDR2 SQIVND (reference sequence). CDR3 DNA: TGTGCCAGTAGTCCCGGACAGGGATACTCCTACGAGCAGTACTTC. This gives the protein CASSPGQGYSYEQYF.

Only a few counts were recorded for this clone. Relative to the germline gene, one junction end is altered; a read error may explain this. The rearrangement joins TRBV2 to TRBJ1-5; 7 nucleotides line up with TRBD1. Germline V gene data show CDR1 as SNHLY and CDR2 as FYNNEI. This CDR3 region has 13 residues. In DNA form, the CDR3 reads TGTGCCAGCAGGTCGGACAGGAATCAACCCCAGCATTTT. This sequence encodes CASRSDRNQPQHF.

This sequence joins TRBV5-4 and TRBJ1-1; D call uncertain. This CDR3 has 13 amino acids. The V end lost 2 bases, the J end lost 3 bases, and 8 bases lay between the germline ends. Germline lookup yields CDR1 SGHNT and CDR2 YYREEE (reference sequence). CDR3 in amino acids: CASSFGEDTEAFF. The CDR3 nucleotides are TGTGCCAGCAGCTTTGGGGAGGACACTGAAGCTTTCTTT.

The gene calls are TRBV10-3 and TRBJ1-1; 8 nucleotides line up with TRBD1. This CDR3 is 15 amino acids long. The V gene end was trimmed by 3 bases and the J gene end by 1 base; junction bases not matched to a gene: 4. Germline V lookup: CDR1 ENHRY, CDR2 SYGVKD. CDR3 amino acids: CAISDPGGPNTEAFF. Written as DNA, the CDR3 is TGTGCCATCAGTGACCCAGGGGGCCCGAACACTGAAGCTTTCTTT.

The chain uses TRBV9 and TRBJ1-2; 9 bases match TRBD1. V lost 0 bases, J lost 0 bases, and 3 bases stayed unmatched. The CDR3 contains 16 residues. Germline V gene lookup returns CDR1 SGDLS and CDR2 YYNGEE. The CDR3 loop reads CASSVGWDRANYGYTF. Written as DNA, the CDR3 is TGTGCCAGCAGCGTAGGGTGGGACAGGGCTAACTATGGCTACACCTTC.